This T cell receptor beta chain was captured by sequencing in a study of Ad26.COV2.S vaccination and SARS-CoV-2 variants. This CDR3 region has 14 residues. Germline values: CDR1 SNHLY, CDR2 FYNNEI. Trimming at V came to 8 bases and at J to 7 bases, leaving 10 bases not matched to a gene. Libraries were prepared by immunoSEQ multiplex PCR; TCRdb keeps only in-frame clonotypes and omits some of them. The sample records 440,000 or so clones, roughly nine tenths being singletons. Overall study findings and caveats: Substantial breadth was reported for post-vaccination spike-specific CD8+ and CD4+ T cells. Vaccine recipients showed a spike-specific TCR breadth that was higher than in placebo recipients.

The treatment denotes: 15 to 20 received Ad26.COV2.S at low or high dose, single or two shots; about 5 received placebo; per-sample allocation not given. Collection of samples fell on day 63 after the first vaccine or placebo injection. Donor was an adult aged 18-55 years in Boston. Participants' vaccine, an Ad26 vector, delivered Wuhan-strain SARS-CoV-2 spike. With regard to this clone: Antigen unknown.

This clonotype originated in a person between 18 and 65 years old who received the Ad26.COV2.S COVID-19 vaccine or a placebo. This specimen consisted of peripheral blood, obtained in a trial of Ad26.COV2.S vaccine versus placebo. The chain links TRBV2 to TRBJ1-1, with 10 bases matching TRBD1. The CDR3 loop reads CASCATGGWGEAFF. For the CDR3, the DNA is TGTGCCAGCTGCGCGACAGGGGGCTGGGGTGAAGCTTTCTTT.